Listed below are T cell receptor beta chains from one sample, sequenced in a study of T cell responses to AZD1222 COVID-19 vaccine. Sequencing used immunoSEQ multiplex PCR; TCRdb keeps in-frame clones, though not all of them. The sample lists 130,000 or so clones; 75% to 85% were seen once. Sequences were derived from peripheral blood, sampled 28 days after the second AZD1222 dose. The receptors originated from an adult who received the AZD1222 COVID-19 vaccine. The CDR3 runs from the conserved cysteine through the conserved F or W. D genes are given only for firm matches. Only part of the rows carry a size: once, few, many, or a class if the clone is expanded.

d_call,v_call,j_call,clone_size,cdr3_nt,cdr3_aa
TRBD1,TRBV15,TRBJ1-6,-,TGTGCCACCAGCGGGACAGCCTATAATTCACCCCTCCACTTT,CATSGTAYNSPLHF
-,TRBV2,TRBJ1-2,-,TGTGCCAGTGAGGTAGCTAACTATGGCTACACCTTC,CASEVANYGYTF
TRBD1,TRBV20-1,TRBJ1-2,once,TGCAGTGCTAGTTCAGGGGGCAACTATGGCTACACCTTC,CSASSGGNYGYTF
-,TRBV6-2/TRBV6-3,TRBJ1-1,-,TGTGCCAGCAACCCCGTGCGGAACACTGAAGCTTTCTTT,CASNPVRNTEAFF
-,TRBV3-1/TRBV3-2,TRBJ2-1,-,TGTGCCAGCAGCCAAGTTGGGGGTTACAATGAGCAGTTCTTC,CASSQVGGYNEQFF
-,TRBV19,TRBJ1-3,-,TGTGCCAGTAGTCCTGGGCCTGGAAACACCATATATTTT,CASSPGPGNTIYF
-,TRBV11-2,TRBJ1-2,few,TGTGCCAGCAGCTTAGTTTTAGGGCTAAGGACCTTC,CASSLVLGLRTF
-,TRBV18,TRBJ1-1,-,TGTGCCAGCTCACCCGGGAACACTGAAGCTTTCTTT,CASSPGNTEAFF
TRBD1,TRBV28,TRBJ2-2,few,TGTGCCAGCATAGGAAGGGTTATGGGACAGGGTGTCCCCGGGGAGCTGTTTTTT,CASIGRVMGQGVPGELFF
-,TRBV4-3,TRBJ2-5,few,TGCGCCAGCAGCCCGGGCCCCGGGTCCCAAGAGACCCAGTACTTC,CASSPGPGSQETQYF
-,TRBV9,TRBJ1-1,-,TGTGCCAGCAGCGTGACAGCTATGAACACTGAAGCTTTCTTT,CASSVTAMNTEAFF
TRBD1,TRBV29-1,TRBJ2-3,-,TGCAGCGTTGATGAGGGGGCCGCAGATACGCAGTATTTT,CSVDEGAADTQYF
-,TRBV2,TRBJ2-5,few,TGTGCCAGCAGGCCCGGTCAGGTCCAAGAGACCCAGTACTTC,CASRPGQVQETQYF
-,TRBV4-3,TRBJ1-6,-,TGCGCCAGCAGCCAAGATTCACCACCAACTAATTCACCCCTCCACTTT,CASSQDSPPTNSPLHF
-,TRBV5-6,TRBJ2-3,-,TGTGCCAGCAGCCTGTCCGTCGGGGTCGGCACAGATACGCAGTATTTT,CASSLSVGVGTDTQYF
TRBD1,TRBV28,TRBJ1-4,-,TGTGCCAGCAGTTTAAGCCTCGGGACAGGGGGCCGAAAACTGTTTTTT,CASSLSLGTGGRKLFF